The 17 T cell receptor beta chains reported below all come from one sample, sequenced in a study of long-term antiretroviral therapy in people with HIV. Sequencing used immunoSEQ v3.0 at survey level. Assay: immunoSEQ multiplex PCR; the TCRdb copy retains only in-frame clones and omits some. This table has about 21,000 clones, 88% appearing once. Specimen: unsorted PBMCs, collected 2.3 years after starting antiretroviral therapy. These receptors all come from a man in his fifties or sixties with HIV.

The genes are TRBV5-1 and TRBJ2-5; 10 nucleotides match TRBD2. The J segment lost 1 base and the V segment lost 0 bases, leaving 0 bases of the junction unmatched. The CDR3 spans 15 residues. CDR1 is SGHRS, CDR2 YFSETQ, per germline. In DNA, the CDR3 is TGCGCCAGCAGCTTGGGACTAGCGGGCCAAGAGACCCAGTACTTC. Encoded protein: CASSLGLAGQETQYF.

The chain has TRBV7-2 and TRBJ2-7; TRBD2 is a possible D gene (5 bases). CDR1 is SGHTA, CDR2 FQGNSA, per germline. The CDR3 runs to 19 residues. The V end was cut by 4 bases, the J end by 0 bases, with 25 bases between. The CDR3 here is CASSSPLVRRGEVSYEQYF. CDR3 in DNA: TGTGCCAGCAGCTCGCCTTTGGTTCGACGGGGAGAGGTCTCCTACGAGCAGTACTTC.

J is TRBJ2-5 and V is TRBV19; 7 bases map to TRBD1. The V segment lost 0 bases and the J segment 4 bases; nucleotides outside the gene matches: 14. CDR1 LNHDA and CDR2 SQIVND come from the germline V gene (reference sequence). The CDR3 is 18 amino acids. This CDR3 reads CASSIEARQGWVGETQYF. The CDR3 DNA reads TGTGCCAGTAGTATAGAAGCCCGACAGGGTTGGGTTGGAGAGACCCAGTACTTC. The whole variable domain, filled in from reference TRBV19 and TRBJ2-5, reads DGGITQSPKYLFRKEGQNVTLSCEQNLNHDAMYWYRQDPGQGLRLIYYSQIVNDFQKGDIAEGYSVSREKKESFPLTVTSAQKNPTAFYLCASSIEARQGWVGETQYFGPGTRLLVL.

This chain connects TRBV18 to TRBJ1-1, with 7 bases matching TRBD1. CDR1 and CDR2 (germline): KGHSH, LQKENI. Losses at the gene ends were 5 bases for V and 6 bases for J; bases not matched to a gene: 9. The length of the CDR3 is 14 residues. The CDR3 is CASSRQGVAAEAFF. CDR3 nucleotides: TGTGCCAGCTCAAGACAGGGAGTAGCGGCTGAAGCTTTCTTT.

The sample holds one count of this clone. This chain joins TRBV2 and TRBJ2-3; 9 positions agree with TRBD1. CDR3 length: 15 amino acids. Germline CDR1 reads SNHLY; CDR2 reads FYNNEI. With V trimmed by 4 bases and J by 1 base, 3 bases remained unmatched. The CDR3 reads CASSGRDRGTDTQYF. CDR3 sequence (DNA): TGTGCCAGCAGTGGCAGGGACAGGGGCACAGATACGCAGTATTTT.

The V call is TRBV5-6, the J call TRBJ2-1; 8 bases are shared with TRBD2. With 6 bases clipped from V and 4 bases from J, the junction kept 15 bases outside the gene matches. This CDR3 contains 17 residues. Germline V gene lookup returns CDR1 SGHDT and CDR2 YYEEEE. CDR3 in DNA: TGTGCCAGCACCCAGGTCCGGGAGGGCCTAACTTACAATGAGCAGTTCTTC. Protein product: CASTQVREGLTYNEQFF.

This sequence joins TRBV9 and TRBJ2-3; 9 bases are shared with TRBD2. Germline trimming cut 3 bases from V and 2 bases from J; bases unmatched to any gene: 7. This CDR3 is 16 amino acids long. Germline V gives CDR1 SGDLS, CDR2 YYNGEE. CDR3 in DNA: TGTGCCAGCAGCGCCCGGTCTAGCGGGGCCACAGATACGCAGTATTTT. Translating it yields CASSARSSGATDTQYF.

The chain recombines TRBV29-1 with TRBJ2-1; 7 bases line up with TRBD1. The trim removed 2 bases at V and 4 bases at J, leaving 8 bases unmatched. Germline CDR1 is SQVTM and CDR2 is ANQGSEA. This CDR3 spans 15 amino acids. The CDR3 nucleotides read TGCAGCGTTGAAAGTCCAGGGGGTATTTACAATGAGCAGTTCTTC. Amino acids: CSVESPGGIYNEQFF.

This clone has only a few counts. The chain links TRBV7-9 to TRBJ2-7; D is undetermined. V dropped 7 bases and J dropped 2 bases, with 12 bases sitting between them. The length of the CDR3 is 13 residues. Per the germline V gene, CDR1 is SEHNR and CDR2 is FQNEAQ (reference sequence). In nucleotides, the CDR3 is TGTGCCAGCACCCTCGGCCTAACCTACGAGCAGTACTTC. Encoded protein: CASTLGLTYEQYF.

The chain employs TRBV6-5 and TRBJ1-2; D gene ambiguous. This CDR3 region has 13 residues. The germline V gene has CDR1 MNHEY and CDR2 SVGAGI. Trimming left V 5 bases short and J 6 bases short, with 13 bases between. The DNA of the CDR3 is TGTGCCAGCAGTCCCCGTGGGAACGATGGCTACACCTTC. This sequence encodes CASSPRGNDGYTF.

V is TRBV6-6 and J is TRBJ1-1; no definite D call. V was shortened by 4 bases and J by 0 bases, with 9 bases between the two germline ends. The CDR3 has 14 residues. In germline, CDR1 is MNHNY, CDR2 SVGAGI (reference sequence). The CDR3 DNA reads TGTGCCAGCAGTTCCACAGAAATGAACACTGAAGCTTTCTTT. Protein sequence: CASSSTEMNTEAFF.

V and J are TRBV27 and TRBJ2-2; D uncertain. The CDR3 sequence is 13 residues long. V was shortened by 6 bases and J by 6 bases, with 11 bases between the two germline ends. Germline V lookup: CDR1 MNHEY, CDR2 SMNVEV (reference sequence). This CDR3 reads CASRVTRSGELFF. As DNA, the CDR3 is TGTGCCAGCAGGGTTACACGGTCCGGGGAGCTGTTTTTT.

This clone was detected once. The rearrangement links TRBV5-8 to TRBJ1-5, with D uncertain. Trimming removed 3 bases at V and 4 bases at J, with 5 bases between. Germline-derived CDR1 and CDR2 are SGHTS and YDEGEE. This CDR3 has 12 amino acids. CDR3 residues: CASSWGNQPQHF. In DNA, the CDR3 is TGTGCCAGCAGCTGGGGAAATCAGCCCCAGCATTTT.

V usage is TRBV7-2 and J usage is TRBJ2-5, with TRBD1 matching 7 bases. This CDR3 has 14 residues. The trim removed 7 bases at V and 5 bases at J, leaving 10 bases unmatched. Germline lookup yields CDR1 SGHTA and CDR2 FQGNSA. The CDR3 DNA reads as TGTGCCAGCACCCCGAGGGGGCGTTATGAGACCCAGTACTTC. Translation gives CASTPRGRYETQYF.

The V call is TRBV9, the J call TRBJ1-1; maybe TRBD1 (5 bases). V lost 4 bases and J 4 bases, leaving 14 bases between the germline ends. The CDR3 loop spans 14 amino acids. Germline V gene lookup returns CDR1 SGDLS and CDR2 YYNGEE. The CDR3 DNA follows: TGTGCCAGCAGCCCCCTGGGGCAGACCACTGAAGCTTTCTTT. Its translation: CASSPLGQTTEAFF. The full variable domain, in which reference TRBV9 and TRBJ1-1 provide the parts outside the CDR3, is DSGVTQTPKHLITATGQRVTLRCSPRSGDLSVYWYQQSLDQGLQFLIQYYNGEERAKGNILERFSAQQFPDLHSELNLSSLELGDSALYFCASSPLGQTTEAFFGQGTRLTVV.

CDR3 in DNA: TGTGCCAGCAGAACGGAAGGGAACACCGGGGAGCTGTTTTTT. Its translation: CASRTEGNTGELFF. The chain uses TRBV6-6 and TRBJ2-2, with D hard to call. V was pared by 6 bases and J by 1 base, with 9 bases between. The CDR3 is 14 amino acids. Germline CDR1 and CDR2: MNHNY and SVGAGI (reference sequence).

The rearrangement links TRBV7-9 to TRBJ1-4; D is ambiguous. Germline CDR1 SEHNR, CDR2 FQNEAQ (reference sequence). The V end lost 1 base, the J end lost 8 bases, and 11 bases lay between the germline ends. The CDR3 length is 14 residues. CDR3 sequence (DNA): TGTGCCAGCAGCTTAGGGATGTACACAGAAAAACTGTTTTTT. It specifies CASSLGMYTEKLFF. Full variable domain (rest looked up from reference TRBV7-9 and TRBJ1-4): DTGVSQNPRHKITKRGQNVTFRCDPISEHNRLYWYRQTLGQGPEFLTYFQNEAQLEKSRLLSDRFSAERPKGSFSTLEIQRTEQGDSAMYLCASSLGMYTEKLFFGSGTQLSVL.